The 25 T cell receptor beta chains listed next were all sequenced from one sample in a study of shared clonotypes between healthy human individuals. Generated by immunoSEQ multiplex PCR, the TCRdb table keeps only in-frame clones and is missing some. The sample includes some 480,000 clones, about 80% of them seen just once. What was sequenced was PBMCs. These receptors were collected from a woman in her forties in good health. Some clones in this sample may be carry-over from other donors' samples.

CDR3 sequence: CASSDDSRGYTF. CDR3 DNA sequence: TGTGCCAGCAGTGACGACTCTCGCGGCTACACCTTC. V gene TRBV27 combines with J gene TRBJ1-2; no definite D call. The CDR3 consists of 12 residues. Germline V gene lookup returns CDR1 MNHEY and CDR2 SMNVEV (reference sequence). The V gene lost 5 bases and the J gene lost 8 bases, with 12 bases spanning the gap.

The V and J genes are TRBV19 and TRBJ1-2; 8 positions match TRBD1. The CDR3 is 14 residues long. Germline lookup yields CDR1 LNHDA and CDR2 SQIVND (reference sequence). The V and J ends lost 10 bases and 2 bases, in that order; junction bases with no gene match: 9. The DNA of the CDR3 is TGTGCCACTTCAACAGGGGGAAGCAACTATGGCTACACCTTC. This sequence encodes CATSTGGSNYGYTF.

This chain links TRBV21-1 with TRBJ2-2; the table's D call TRBD2 went unverified against the DNA. TRBV21-1 is a pseudogene segment. The CDR3 length is 15 residues. CDR3 DNA: TGTGCCAGCAGCAAAGAGCCGGTGAACACCGGGGAGCTGTTTTTT. Its protein is CASSKEPVNTGELFF.

Only a few counts were recorded for this clone. The chain carries TRBV6-6 and TRBJ1-1; TRBD1 matches 7 bases. Germline assignment: CDR1 MNHNY and CDR2 SVGAGI (reference sequence). CDR3 size: 13 residues. V lost 1 base to trimming and J lost 7 bases; unmatched junction nucleotides: 3. In DNA, the CDR3 is TGTGCCAGCAGTTACTGGGGGACAGATGAAGCTTTCTTT. This gives the protein CASSYWGTDEAFF.

This rearrangement joins TRBV7-9 to TRBJ2-1; no clear D. V was trimmed by 5 bases and J by 10 bases, leaving 21 bases between them. The CDR3 is 15 amino acids. Germline CDR1 reads SEHNR; CDR2 reads FQNEAQ (reference sequence). The CDR3 region has the DNA TGTGCCAGCAGCCCTATGGTTGGGTTTGTTGAGGAGCAGTTCTTC. It specifies CASSPMVGFVEEQFF.

This sequence joins TRBV5-4 and TRBJ2-5; 14 nucleotides align to TRBD2. This CDR3 comprises 15 residues. After removal of 2 bases from V and 4 bases from J, the junction contained 1 base not matched to a gene. Germline loops: CDR1 SGHNT, CDR2 YYREEE (reference sequence). CDR3 region: CASSFGLAGGETQYF. The CDR3 nucleotides are TGTGCCAGCAGCTTCGGACTAGCGGGAGGAGAGACCCAGTACTTC.

The chain's CDR3 is CATGPIGNEKLFF. DNA for the CDR3: TGTGCCACCGGACCTATTGGGAATGAAAAACTGTTTTTT. The rearrangement links TRBV15 to TRBJ1-4; D is undetermined. Trimming pared 8 bases from V and 5 bases from J, leaving 12 bases between. Germline CDR1 is LNHNV and CDR2 is YYDKDF (reference sequence). The CDR3 length is 13 residues. Complete variable domain (other parts from reference TRBV15 and TRBJ1-4): DAMVIQNPRYQVTQFGKPVTLSCSQTLNHNVMYWYQQKSSQAPKLLFHYYDKDFNNEADTPDNFQSRRPNTSFCFLDIRSPGLGDTAMYLCATGPIGNEKLFFGSGTQLSVL.

The V call is TRBV19, the J call TRBJ2-7; 10 nucleotides line up with TRBD1. CDR3 length: 16 residues. Germline V gene data show CDR1 as LNHDA and CDR2 as SQIVND (reference sequence). V dropped 7 bases and J dropped 6; count of bases not matched to a gene: 15. The CDR3 loop is CASKQTGWTGGGEQYF. CDR3 coding DNA: TGTGCCAGTAAACAGACCGGGTGGACAGGGGGAGGCGAGCAGTACTTC.

This clone was detected only once. The chain joins TRBV5-1 to TRBJ2-7; weak D call: TRBD2 (6 bases). The CDR3 runs 13 residues. Trimming took 2 bases from V and 3 from J, leaving 9 bases between them. The germline gives CDR1 SGHRS, CDR2 YFSETQ. The CDR3 DNA reads TGCGCCAGCAGCTTTAGGAGGGGCTACGAGCAGTACTTC. Translated: CASSFRRGYEQYF.

The rearrangement links TRBV19 to TRBJ1-1; possible D gene TRBD1, 5 bases. Trimming left V 0 bases short and J 0 bases short, with 8 bases between. The CDR3 loop spans 15 amino acids. Germline CDR1 is LNHDA and CDR2 is SQIVND (reference sequence). CDR3 sequence reads: CASSIDPRVNTEAFF. CDR3 coding DNA: TGTGCCAGTAGTATAGATCCCAGGGTGAACACTGAAGCTTTCTTT. The full variable domain, its missing parts supplied by reference TRBV19 and TRBJ1-1, is DGGITQSPKYLFRKEGQNVTLSCEQNLNHDAMYWYRQDPGQGLRLIYYSQIVNDFQKGDIAEGYSVSREKKESFPLTVTSAQKNPTAFYLCASSIDPRVNTEAFFGQGTRLTVV.

This clone has only a few counts. This chain connects TRBV7-2 to TRBJ2-3; D uncertain. CDR1 is SGHTA, CDR2 FQGNSA, per germline. CDR3 length: 14 residues. V lost 4 bases to trimming and J lost 6 bases, with 14 bases between them. The CDR3 loop reads CASSSDPQADTQYF. The CDR3 DNA follows: TGTGCCAGCAGCTCGGACCCCCAGGCGGATACGCAGTATTTT. Full variable domain (remainder filled in from reference TRBV7-2 and TRBJ2-3): GAGVSQSPSNKVTEKGKDVELRCDPISGHTALYWYRQSLGQGLEFLIYFQGNSAPDKSGLPSDRFSAERTGGSVSTLTIQRTQQEDSAVYLCASSSDPQADTQYFGPGTRLTVL.

On this clone: This may be a read error: a much more frequent sequence differs by one nucleotide. The V call is TRBV30, the J call TRBJ2-2; perhaps TRBD2 as D (6 bases). The germline V gene has CDR1 GTSNPN and CDR2 SVGIG (reference sequence). The CDR3 runs 13 residues. The CDR3: CAWRAGHTGGLFF. The CDR3 nucleotides are TGTGCCTGGAGGGCAGGGCACACCGGGGGGCTGTTTTTT.

The rearrangement joins TRBV6-1 to TRBJ2-1; 8 positions match TRBD2. Per germline, CDR1 MNHNS and CDR2 SASEGT. The CDR3 loop spans 15 amino acids. J was trimmed by 6 bases and V by 6 bases; bases with no gene match: 10. Written as DNA, the CDR3 is TGTGCCAGCAGCGGACTAGCCGTATTCCTCAATGAGCAGTTCTTC. Translation gives CASSGLAVFLNEQFF.

The rearrangement links TRBV30 to TRBJ1-2; D might be TRBD1 (5 bases). CDR1 and CDR2 from the germline V gene are GTSNPN and SVGIG (reference sequence). V gave up 1 base and J gave up 8 bases, with 14 bases separating them. The CDR3 extends over 13 amino acids. CDR3 region: CAWSARPQGGYTF. In DNA form, the CDR3 reads TGTGCCTGGAGTGCCCGTCCCCAGGGAGGCTACACCTTC.

CDR3 bases: TGTGCCAGCAGCTTAGTCTATGGGGTTGAGACCATATATTTT. Amino acid sequence: CASSLVYGVETIYF. V and J are TRBV7-8 and TRBJ1-3, with D unresolved. Trimming removed 1 base from V and 10 bases from J, with 14 bases in between. There are 14 residues in the CDR3. The germline CDR1 and CDR2 sequences are SGHVS and FQNEAQ.

About this clone: The same CDR3 is also encoded by other DNA sequences in this sample. V gene TRBV7-3 combines with J gene TRBJ2-1; D could derive from TRBD1 or TRBD2 (6 bases each). CDR3 length: 14 residues. CDR1 SGHTA and CDR2 FQGTGA come from the germline V gene. Trimming removed 4 bases from V and 6 bases from J, with 13 bases in between. This CDR3 reads CASSWTGGLNEQFF. The DNA of the CDR3 is TGTGCCAGCAGCTGGACCGGGGGCCTCAATGAGCAGTTCTTC.

There are many counts of this clone. The chain recombines TRBV6-6 with TRBJ2-7, with 8 bases lining up with TRBD1. The CDR3 spans 14 residues. Germline lookup yields CDR1 MNHNY and CDR2 SVGAGI (reference sequence). The V and J ends lost 2 bases and 7 bases, in that order; junction bases with no gene match: 7. The CDR3 DNA is TGTGCCAGCAGTTACCCTGACAGGGGACGGGAGCAGTACTTC. This translates into CASSYPDRGREQYF.

The chain joins TRBV11-1 to TRBJ2-3; D is unresolved. Trimming removed 1 base from V and 2 bases from J, with 1 base in between. This CDR3 is 12 amino acids long. CDR1 SGHAT and CDR2 FQDESV come from the germline V gene (reference sequence). CDR3 protein: CASSLVTDTQYF. The CDR3 nucleotides are TGTGCCAGCAGCTTAGTCACAGATACGCAGTATTTT.

The rearrangement joins TRBV7-3 to TRBJ1-5; D call uncertain. The CDR3 contains 15 residues. V was pared by 5 bases and J by 0 bases, with 11 bases between. Per germline, CDR1 SGHTA and CDR2 FQGTGA. The CDR3 spells CASSPSSGSNQPQHF. The CDR3 DNA reads as TGTGCCAGCAGCCCTTCCAGCGGTAGCAATCAGCCCCAGCATTTT.

This clone showed up many times. The V call is TRBV5-5, the J call TRBJ2-3, with D tentatively TRBD1 (6 bases). CDR1 and CDR2 from the germline V gene are SGHKS and YYEKEE (reference sequence). Trimming shortened V by 2 bases and J by 4 bases, and 20 bases separated the two germline ends. This CDR3 has 17 amino acids. CDR3 bases: TGTGCCAGCAGCTTTTCCCCCGTGTGGCAGGGGTCAGATACGCAGTATTTT. It specifies CASSFSPVWQGSDTQYF.

The chain couples TRBV29-1 to TRBJ2-2; D is possibly TRBD1 (6 bases). CDR3 length: 13 amino acids. Trimming pared 7 bases from V and 4 bases from J, leaving 13 bases between. Germline V gene data show CDR1 as SQVTM and CDR2 as ANQGSEA. This CDR3 is CSASTGSTGELFF. The CDR3 nucleotides are TGCAGCGCCTCGACAGGTTCCACCGGGGAGCTGTTTTTT.

The chain links TRBV30 to TRBJ2-5; D ambiguous. The CDR3 runs 15 residues. CDR1 and CDR2 (germline): GTSNPN, SVGIG (reference sequence). The ends were cut back, 8 bases at V and 0 bases at J, with 19 bases in the middle. CDR3 residues: CAQNTSRLNQETQYF. The CDR3 nucleotides read TGTGCCCAAAATACCAGTCGACTGAACCAAGAGACCCAGTACTTC.

The V gene is TRBV19, the J gene TRBJ2-2, with 7 positions matching TRBD2. The CDR3 has 14 residues. V was clipped by 8 bases and J by 6 bases; unmatched bases: 9. Germline V CDR1 and CDR2: LNHDA, SQIVND (reference sequence). Written as DNA, the CDR3 is TGTGCCAGTGGAACACTAGCGAGGGCCGGGGAGCTGTTTTTT. Residues: CASGTLARAGELFF.

The chain combines TRBV9 with TRBJ1-2; 9 bases are shared with TRBD1. The V gene end was trimmed by 4 bases and the J gene end by 2 bases; junction bases not matched to a gene: 18. This CDR3 has 19 amino acids. The germline V gene has CDR1 SGDLS and CDR2 YYNGEE. The CDR3 DNA follows: TGTGCCAGCAGCCTTCACCCGACAGGGGGAATGTCGCGGAACTATGGCTACACCTTC. Its protein product is CASSLHPTGGMSRNYGYTF.

The chain combines TRBV18 with TRBJ2-5; 7 positions match TRBD1. From germline, CDR1 is KGHSH and CDR2 LQKENI. J gave up 5 bases and V 3 bases, and 6 bases lay outside the gene matches. The CDR3 has 14 residues. CDR3 protein: CASSPDTGAETQYF. CDR3 DNA sequence: TGTGCCAGCTCACCTGATACAGGGGCGGAGACCCAGTACTTC.